Described below is a single T cell receptor beta chain sequence and its context. Its antigen is undetermined. A clone one base away is much larger, so this may be a read error. From genomic DNA, two-round multiplex PCR was used to amplify TCR beta CDR3. Primers (each specific to one TRBV or TRBJ gene) were used in first-round PCR. In TCRdb, the multiplex PCR reads were re-called with MiXCR into one record per CDR3 protein. Here the sample spans approximately 28,000 distinct CDR3 sequences, 35% to 50% being singletons. This sample stems from a study of prognosis after radiotherapy for stage I lung cancer. The overall study: Among the enrolled patients, about 13 had newly diagnosed primary stage I lung tumors, while five had oligometastatic NSCLC following surgical resection of the primary tumor. Overall study findings and caveats: Reduced unique TCR clone counts were recorded after stereotactic body radiation therapy, with a median of about 10,000 versus 6,900. Patients who had metastases reportedly showed TRBV and TRBJ gene usage that varied from that of patients who did not.

Sample collection consisted of 5 to 7.5 milliliters of peripheral blood drawn at each of two time points. Germline lookup yields CDR1 MGHRA and CDR2 YSYEKL. The length of the CDR3 is 14 residues. J is TRBJ2-7 and V is TRBV4-1; D may match TRBD1 or TRBD2 (5 bases each). The specimen was PBMCs, collected before or after stereotactic body radiation therapy (not recorded which). The TCR sequence derives from a donor of 50 years or more with non-small cell lung cancer. CDR3 protein: CDSSQEQGPYEQYF. CDR3 sequence (DNA): TGCGACAGCAGCCAAGAGCAGGGACCCTACGAGCAGTACTTC.